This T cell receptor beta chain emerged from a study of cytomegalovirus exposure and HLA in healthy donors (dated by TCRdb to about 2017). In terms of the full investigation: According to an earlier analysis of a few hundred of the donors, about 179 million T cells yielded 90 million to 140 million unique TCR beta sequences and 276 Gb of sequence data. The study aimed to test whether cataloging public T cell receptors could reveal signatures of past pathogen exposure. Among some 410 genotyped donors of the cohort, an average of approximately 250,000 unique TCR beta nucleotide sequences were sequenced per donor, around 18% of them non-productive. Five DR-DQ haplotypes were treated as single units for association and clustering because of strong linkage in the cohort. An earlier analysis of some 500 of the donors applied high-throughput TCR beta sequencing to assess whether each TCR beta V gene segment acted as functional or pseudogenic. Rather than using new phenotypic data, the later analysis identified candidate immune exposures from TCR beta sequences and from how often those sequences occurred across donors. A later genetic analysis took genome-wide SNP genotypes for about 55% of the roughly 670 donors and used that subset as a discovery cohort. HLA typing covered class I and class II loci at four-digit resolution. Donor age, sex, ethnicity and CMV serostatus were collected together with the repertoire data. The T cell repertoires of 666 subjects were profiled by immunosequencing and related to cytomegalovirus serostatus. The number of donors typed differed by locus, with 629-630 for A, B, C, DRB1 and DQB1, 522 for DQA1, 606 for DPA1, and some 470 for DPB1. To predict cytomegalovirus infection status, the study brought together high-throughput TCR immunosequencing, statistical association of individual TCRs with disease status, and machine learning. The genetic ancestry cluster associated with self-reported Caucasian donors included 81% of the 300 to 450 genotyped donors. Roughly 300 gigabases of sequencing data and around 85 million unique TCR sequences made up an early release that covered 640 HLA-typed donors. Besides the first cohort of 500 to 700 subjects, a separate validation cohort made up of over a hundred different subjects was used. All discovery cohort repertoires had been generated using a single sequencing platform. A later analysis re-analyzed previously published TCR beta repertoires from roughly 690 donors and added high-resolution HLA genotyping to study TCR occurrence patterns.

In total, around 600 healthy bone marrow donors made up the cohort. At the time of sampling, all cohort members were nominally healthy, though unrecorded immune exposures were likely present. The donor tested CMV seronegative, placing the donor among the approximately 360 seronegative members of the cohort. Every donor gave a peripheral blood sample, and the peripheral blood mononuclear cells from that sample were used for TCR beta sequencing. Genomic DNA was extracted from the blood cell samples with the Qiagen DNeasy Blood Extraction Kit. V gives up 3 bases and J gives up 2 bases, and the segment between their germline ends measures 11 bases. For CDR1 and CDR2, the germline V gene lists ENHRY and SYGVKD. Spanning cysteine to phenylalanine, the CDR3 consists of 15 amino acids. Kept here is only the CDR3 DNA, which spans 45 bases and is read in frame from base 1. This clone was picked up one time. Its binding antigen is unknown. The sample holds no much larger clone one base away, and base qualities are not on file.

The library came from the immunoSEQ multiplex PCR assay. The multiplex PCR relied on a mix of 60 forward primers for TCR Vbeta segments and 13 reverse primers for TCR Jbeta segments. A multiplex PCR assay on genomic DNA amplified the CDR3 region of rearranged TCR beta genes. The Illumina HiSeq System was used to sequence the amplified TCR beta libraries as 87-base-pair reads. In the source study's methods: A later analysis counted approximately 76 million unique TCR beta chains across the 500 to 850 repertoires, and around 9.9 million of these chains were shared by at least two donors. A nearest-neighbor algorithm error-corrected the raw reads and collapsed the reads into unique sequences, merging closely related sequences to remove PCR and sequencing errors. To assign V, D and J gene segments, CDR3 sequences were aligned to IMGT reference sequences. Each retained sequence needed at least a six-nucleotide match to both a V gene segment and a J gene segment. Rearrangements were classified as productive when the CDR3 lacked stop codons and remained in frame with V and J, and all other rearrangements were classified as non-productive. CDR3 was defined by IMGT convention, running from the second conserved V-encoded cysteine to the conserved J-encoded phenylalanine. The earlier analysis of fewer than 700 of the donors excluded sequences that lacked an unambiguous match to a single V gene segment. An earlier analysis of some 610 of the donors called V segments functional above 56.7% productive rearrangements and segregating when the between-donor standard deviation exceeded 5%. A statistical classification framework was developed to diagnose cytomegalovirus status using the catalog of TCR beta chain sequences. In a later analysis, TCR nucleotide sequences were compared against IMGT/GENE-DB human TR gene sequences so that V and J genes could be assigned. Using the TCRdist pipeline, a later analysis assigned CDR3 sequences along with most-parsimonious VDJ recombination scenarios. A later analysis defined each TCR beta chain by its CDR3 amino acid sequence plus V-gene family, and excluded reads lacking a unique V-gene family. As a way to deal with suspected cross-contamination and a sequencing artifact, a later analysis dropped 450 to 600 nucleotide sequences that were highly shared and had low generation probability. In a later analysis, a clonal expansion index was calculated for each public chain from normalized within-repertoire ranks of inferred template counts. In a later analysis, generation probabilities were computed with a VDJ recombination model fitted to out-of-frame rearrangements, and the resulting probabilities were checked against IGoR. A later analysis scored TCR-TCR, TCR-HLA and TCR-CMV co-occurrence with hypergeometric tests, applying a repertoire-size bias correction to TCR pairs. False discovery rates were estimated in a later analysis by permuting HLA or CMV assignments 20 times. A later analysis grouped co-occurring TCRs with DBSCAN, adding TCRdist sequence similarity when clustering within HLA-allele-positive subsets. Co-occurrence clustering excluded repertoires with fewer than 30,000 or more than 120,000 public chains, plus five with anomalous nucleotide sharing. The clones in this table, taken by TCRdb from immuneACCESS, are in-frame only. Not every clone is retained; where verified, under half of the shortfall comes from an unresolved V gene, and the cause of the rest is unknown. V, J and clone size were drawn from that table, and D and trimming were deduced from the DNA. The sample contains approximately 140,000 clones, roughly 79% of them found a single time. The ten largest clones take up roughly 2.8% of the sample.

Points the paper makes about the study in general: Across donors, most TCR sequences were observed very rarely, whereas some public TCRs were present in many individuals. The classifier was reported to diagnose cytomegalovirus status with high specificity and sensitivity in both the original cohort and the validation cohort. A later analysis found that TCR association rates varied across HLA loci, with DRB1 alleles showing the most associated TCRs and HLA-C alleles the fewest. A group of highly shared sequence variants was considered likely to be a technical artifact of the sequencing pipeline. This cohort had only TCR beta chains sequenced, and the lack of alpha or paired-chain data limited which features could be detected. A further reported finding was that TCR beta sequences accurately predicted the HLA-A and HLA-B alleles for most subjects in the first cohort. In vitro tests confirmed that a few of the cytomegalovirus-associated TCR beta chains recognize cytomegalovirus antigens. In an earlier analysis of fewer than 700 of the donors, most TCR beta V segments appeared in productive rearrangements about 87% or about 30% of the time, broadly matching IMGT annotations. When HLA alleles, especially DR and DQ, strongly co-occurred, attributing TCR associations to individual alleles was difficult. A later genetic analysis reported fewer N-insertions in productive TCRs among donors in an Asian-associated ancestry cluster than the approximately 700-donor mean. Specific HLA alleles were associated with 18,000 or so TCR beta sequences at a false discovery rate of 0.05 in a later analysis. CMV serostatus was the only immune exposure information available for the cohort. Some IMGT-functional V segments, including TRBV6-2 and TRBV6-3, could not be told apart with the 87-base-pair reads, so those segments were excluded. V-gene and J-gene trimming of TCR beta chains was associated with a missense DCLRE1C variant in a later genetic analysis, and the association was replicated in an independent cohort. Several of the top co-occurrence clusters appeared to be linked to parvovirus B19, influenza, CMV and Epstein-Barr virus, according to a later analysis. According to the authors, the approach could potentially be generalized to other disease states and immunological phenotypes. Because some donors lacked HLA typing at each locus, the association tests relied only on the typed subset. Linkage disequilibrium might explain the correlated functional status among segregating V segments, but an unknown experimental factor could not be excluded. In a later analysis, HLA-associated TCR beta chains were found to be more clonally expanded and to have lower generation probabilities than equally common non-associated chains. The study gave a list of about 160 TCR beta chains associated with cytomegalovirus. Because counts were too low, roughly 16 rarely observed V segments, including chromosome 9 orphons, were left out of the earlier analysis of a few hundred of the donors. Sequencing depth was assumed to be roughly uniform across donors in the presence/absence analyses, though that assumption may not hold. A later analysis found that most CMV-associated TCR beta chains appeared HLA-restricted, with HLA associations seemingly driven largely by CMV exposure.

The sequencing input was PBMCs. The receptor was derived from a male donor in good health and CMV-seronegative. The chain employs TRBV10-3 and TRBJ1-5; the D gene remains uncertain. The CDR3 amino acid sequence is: CAISESGKGNQPQHF. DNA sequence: TGTGCCATCAGTGAAAGCGGGAAAGGCAATCAGCCCCAGCATTTT.